This record covers a single T cell receptor beta chain. What it recognizes is unknown. This table comes from immunoSEQ multiplex PCR, and its TCRdb copy is limited to in-frame clones, with some not included. The table includes 40,000 or so clones, roughly 87% detected once. The data derive from a study of neoadjuvant nivolumab and ipilimumab in lung cancer. Whole-study results and caveats: Higher pretherapy blood TCR richness went with higher resected-tumor richness. TCR richness and clonality were higher in tumors than adjacent uninvolved lung.

The germline V gene encodes CDR1 LNHDA and CDR2 SQIVND (reference sequence). Losses at the gene ends were 5 bases for V and 6 bases for J; bases not matched to a gene: 5. This CDR3 has 13 residues. The starting material was peripheral blood, obtained before neoadjuvant nivolumab, alone or with ipilimumab. The chain combines TRBV19 with TRBJ2-3; 7 bases are shared with TRBD1. This clonotype was obtained from an adult with non-small cell lung cancer. The CDR3 protein is CASSLGGADTQYF. CDR3 nucleotide sequence: TGTGCCAGTAGTCTAGGGGGCGCGGATACGCAGTATTTT.